The 2 T cell receptor beta chains below come from one sample, sequenced in a study of blood T cells in healthy people across ages. For the second PCR, which ran for about 7 to 11 cycles, a sample-barcoded 5' primer and a J-beta primer mix were used. One entry per CDR3 protein, called by TCRdb with MiXCR from the 5' RACE reads. The sample contains about 680,000 distinct CDR3 sequences, 45% to 50% of which appear only once. The sample taken for sequencing was blood. The receptors were gathered from a woman aged 55 to 70 in good health.

The V gene is TRBV18, the J gene TRBJ2-3; 11 nucleotides match TRBD2. CDR3 length: 16 residues. Looked up from germline, CDR1 is KGHSH and CDR2 is LQKENI. The ends lost 4 bases at V and 0 bases at J; junction bases unmatched: 3. CDR3 in amino acids: CASSLWTSGSTDTQYF. CDR3 bases: TGTGCCAGCTCACTGTGGACTAGCGGGAGCACAGATACGCAGTATTTT.

This chain links TRBV4-3 with TRBJ2-1; 9 positions agree with TRBD2. J gave up 8 bases and V 6 bases, and 8 bases lay outside the gene matches. Germline CDR1 reads LGHNA; CDR2 reads YSLEER. This CDR3 comprises 14 residues. CDR3 in amino acids: CASSGGRVRDEQFF. Written as DNA, the CDR3 is TGCGCCAGCAGTGGCGGGAGGGTCAGGGATGAGCAGTTCTTC.